This is a list of T cell receptor beta chains from one sample in a study of OX40 agonist ivuxolimab in advanced cancers. Here immunoSEQ multiplex PCR was the method, and the copy in TCRdb shows in-frame clones only, minus some. The table has approximately 60,000 clones, about four fifths seen once. Here the sequenced sample was CD4+ or CD8+ T cells sorted from blood, taken in a trial of the OX40 agonist ivuxolimab. These receptors originate from an adult with an advanced solid tumor such as melanoma, head and neck, liver or kidney cancer. Each CDR3 is given with its conserved first and last residue. A D gene is named only where the DNA matches it firmly. Clone size appears in some rows only: once, few, many, or a class for an expanded clone.

CDR3 protein: CASSLGGTVTDTQYF; CDR3 DNA: TGTGCCAGCAGCTTAGGAGGTACAGTAACGGATACGCAGTATTTT; clone size: -; V gene: TRBV11-2; D gene: -; J gene: TRBJ2-3
CDR3 protein: CASSVKPADSDYTEAFF; CDR3 DNA: TGTGCCAGCAGCGTTAAACCTGCGGACAGCGATTACACTGAAGCTTTCTTT; clone size: -; V gene: TRBV9; D gene: -; J gene: TRBJ1-1
CDR3 protein: CASSIGGNRGAEGYGYTF; CDR3 DNA: TGTGCCAGTAGTATAGGGGGAAACAGGGGCGCGGAGGGATATGGCTACACCTTC; clone size: -; V gene: TRBV19; D gene: TRBD1; J gene: TRBJ1-2
CDR3 protein: CASSLSGTVNQPQHF; CDR3 DNA: TGTGCCAGCAGCTTATCTGGGACAGTTAATCAGCCCCAGCATTTT; clone size: once; V gene: TRBV11-2; D gene: TRBD1; J gene: TRBJ1-5
CDR3 protein: CASSPQELGTMKQFF; CDR3 DNA: TGCGCCAGCAGCCCCCAGGAGCTGGGTACAATGAAGCAGTTCTTC; clone size: -; V gene: TRBV4-1; D gene: -; J gene: TRBJ2-1
CDR3 protein: CASSPLGVSQETQYF; CDR3 DNA: TGTGCCAGCTCACCACTTGGGGTATCGCAAGAGACCCAGTACTTC; clone size: -; V gene: TRBV18; D gene: -; J gene: TRBJ2-5
CDR3 protein: CASSRYGGELFF; CDR3 DNA: TGTGCCAGCTCTCGATACGGCGGGGAGCTGTTTTTT; clone size: once; V gene: TRBV7-2; D gene: -; J gene: TRBJ2-2
CDR3 protein: CASSPSSGLAGYNEQFF; CDR3 DNA: TGTGCCAGCTCACCTTCATCGGGGCTAGCGGGCTACAATGAGCAGTTCTTC; clone size: few; V gene: TRBV18; D gene: TRBD2; J gene: TRBJ2-1
CDR3 protein: CASSYEYEQYF; CDR3 DNA: TGTGCCAGCAGTTACGAGTACGAGCAGTACTTC; clone size: -; V gene: TRBV6-6; D gene: -; J gene: TRBJ2-7
CDR3 protein: CASSTRTSGVAEQYF; CDR3 DNA: TGTGCCAGCAGCACCCGGACTAGCGGGGTCGCCGAGCAGTACTTC; clone size: once; V gene: TRBV7-2; D gene: TRBD2; J gene: TRBJ2-7
CDR3 protein: CASSLLGYKQYF; CDR3 DNA: TGTGCCAGCAGCCTCTTGGGATATAAGCAGTACTTC; clone size: -; V gene: TRBV7-3; D gene: -; J gene: TRBJ2-7
CDR3 protein: CAISATGDTEAFF; CDR3 DNA: TGTGCCATCAGTGCTACAGGTGACACTGAAGCTTTCTTT; clone size: -; V gene: TRBV10-3; D gene: -; J gene: TRBJ1-1
CDR3 protein: CASSSSKQGNTEAFF; CDR3 DNA: TGTGCCAGCAGCTCCTCGAAACAGGGGAACACTGAAGCTTTCTTT; clone size: -; V gene: TRBV5-6; D gene: -; J gene: TRBJ1-1
CDR3 protein: CASSLKVSDHYEQYF; CDR3 DNA: TGTGCCAGCAGCTTGAAGGTGTCAGACCATTACGAGCAGTACTTC; clone size: -; V gene: TRBV5-5; D gene: -; J gene: TRBJ2-7
CDR3 protein: CASSLQETGFGYSPLHF; CDR3 DNA: TGCGCCAGCAGCCTACAAGAAACAGGGTTCGGATATTCACCCCTCCACTTT; clone size: -; V gene: TRBV5-1; D gene: -; J gene: TRBJ1-6
CDR3 protein: CSVKTRRVQDGSTEAFF; CDR3 DNA: TGCAGCGTTAAAACTCGCCGGGTCCAGGACGGAAGCACTGAAGCTTTCTTT; clone size: once; V gene: TRBV29-1; D gene: -; J gene: TRBJ1-1
CDR3 protein: CASTGGFF; CDR3 DNA: TGTGCCAGCACAGGGGGGTTCTTC; clone size: -; V gene: TRBV6-5; D gene: TRBD1; J gene: TRBJ2-1
CDR3 protein: CASSSTGGKSYEQYF; CDR3 DNA: TGTGCCAGCAGTTCGACAGGGGGGAAGTCCTACGAGCAGTACTTC; clone size: -; V gene: TRBV28; D gene: TRBD1; J gene: TRBJ2-7
CDR3 protein: CASSHPGQAGTEAFF; CDR3 DNA: TGCGCCAGCAGCCATCCAGGACAGGCGGGCACTGAAGCTTTCTTT; clone size: -; V gene: TRBV4-1; D gene: TRBD1; J gene: TRBJ1-1
CDR3 protein: CASSSRRGLAGGGGETQYF; CDR3 DNA: TGTGCCAGCAGCTCCCGCCGGGGACTAGCGGGGGGTGGTGGGGAGACCCAGTACTTC; clone size: few; V gene: TRBV7-2; D gene: TRBD2; J gene: TRBJ2-5
CDR3 protein: CAISEDSFEGSYEQYF; CDR3 DNA: TGTGCCATCAGTGAGGATTCGTTCGAGGGATCCTACGAGCAGTACTTC; clone size: -; V gene: TRBV10-3; D gene: -; J gene: TRBJ2-7
CDR3 protein: CASSFSGGAYEQYF; CDR3 DNA: TGTGCCAGCAGCTTTAGCGGGGGGGCCTACGAGCAGTACTTC; clone size: -; V gene: TRBV7-2; D gene: TRBD2; J gene: TRBJ2-7
CDR3 protein: CASSGVNTEAFF; CDR3 DNA: TGTGCCAGCTCAGGGGTGAACACTGAAGCTTTCTTT; clone size: -; V gene: TRBV18; D gene: -; J gene: TRBJ1-1
CDR3 protein: CASSLGGSDRDTQYF; CDR3 DNA: TGCGCCAGCAGCTTGGGGGGTAGCGACAGGGATACGCAGTATTTT; clone size: -; V gene: TRBV5-1; D gene: -; J gene: TRBJ2-3
CDR3 protein: CASSAIGGPFRGNYGYTF; CDR3 DNA: TGTGCCAGCAGCGCCATCGGGGGCCCCTTTAGGGGTAACTATGGCTACACCTTC; clone size: -; V gene: TRBV11-2; D gene: -; J gene: TRBJ1-2
CDR3 protein: CASSGLAGGETQYF; CDR3 DNA: TGTGCCAGCAGTGGCCTAGCGGGCGGGGAGACCCAGTACTTC; clone size: -; V gene: TRBV2; D gene: TRBD2; J gene: TRBJ2-5
CDR3 protein: CASSPPGASTDTQYF; CDR3 DNA: TGTGCCAGCAGCCCCCCAGGAGCCAGCACAGATACGCAGTATTTT; clone size: -; V gene: TRBV7-2; D gene: -; J gene: TRBJ2-3
CDR3 protein: CASSGEGLDTQYF; CDR3 DNA: TGTGCCAGCAGTGGGGAGGGGTTAGATACGCAGTATTTT; clone size: -; V gene: TRBV2; D gene: TRBD2; J gene: TRBJ2-3
CDR3 protein: CASSQAKGATEAFF; CDR3 DNA: TGTGCCAGCAGCCAAGCTAAGGGGGCAACTGAAGCTTTCTTT; clone size: -; V gene: TRBV4-2; D gene: TRBD1; J gene: TRBJ1-1
CDR3 protein: CASSGTGVNEKLFF; CDR3 DNA: TGTGCCAGCAGCGGGACAGGGGTTAATGAAAAACTGTTTTTT; clone size: -; V gene: TRBV9; D gene: TRBD1; J gene: TRBJ1-4
CDR3 protein: CASSPPALGGETQYF; CDR3 DNA: TGTGCCAGCTCCCCCCCGGCCCTCGGGGGAGAGACCCAGTACTTC; clone size: -; V gene: TRBV11-3; D gene: -; J gene: TRBJ2-5
CDR3 protein: CASSTWTGVMNTEAFF; CDR3 DNA: TGTGCCAGCAGCACCTGGACAGGGGTAATGAACACTGAAGCTTTCTTT; clone size: -; V gene: TRBV6-6; D gene: TRBD1; J gene: TRBJ1-1
CDR3 protein: CASSQDRAGSSGNTIYF; CDR3 DNA: TGTGCCAGCAGCCAAGATAGGGCAGGGTCCTCTGGAAACACCATATATTTT; clone size: -; V gene: TRBV4-2; D gene: -; J gene: TRBJ1-3
CDR3 protein: CASRKGLTAYEQYF; CDR3 DNA: TGTGCCAGCAGAAAGGGACTGACGGCCTACGAGCAGTACTTC; clone size: -; V gene: TRBV5-8; D gene: -; J gene: TRBJ2-7
CDR3 protein: CASSTLRGHGNTIYF; CDR3 DNA: TGTGCCAGCAGTACCCTCCGGGGACATGGAAACACCATATATTTT; clone size: -; V gene: TRBV27; D gene: -; J gene: TRBJ1-3
CDR3 protein: CAWSREQTGELFF; CDR3 DNA: TGTGCCTGGAGTAGGGAACAGACCGGGGAGCTGTTTTTT; clone size: -; V gene: TRBV30; D gene: -; J gene: TRBJ2-2
CDR3 protein: CASSLALTVGRVADTQYF; CDR3 DNA: TGTGCCAGCAGCTTAGCGCTAACAGTAGGCAGGGTCGCAGATACGCAGTATTTT; clone size: -; V gene: TRBV7-9; D gene: -; J gene: TRBJ2-3
CDR3 protein: CASSLIGGGPYEQYF; CDR3 DNA: TGTGCCAGCAGCTTGATCGGGGGAGGGCCTTACGAGCAGTACTTC; clone size: -; V gene: TRBV5-5; D gene: TRBD2; J gene: TRBJ2-7
CDR3 protein: CAISESRDSKGQFF; CDR3 DNA: TGTGCCATCAGTGAGTCCCGGGACTCCAAAGGGCAGTTCTTC; clone size: -; V gene: TRBV10-3; D gene: -; J gene: TRBJ2-1
CDR3 protein: CASWPGQGAWGEGAFF; CDR3 DNA: TGCGCCAGCTGGCCCGGACAGGGGGCGTGGGGGGAGGGAGCTTTCTTT; clone size: -; V gene: TRBV4-1; D gene: TRBD1; J gene: TRBJ1-1
CDR3 protein: CASSVADHSGNTIYF; CDR3 DNA: TGTGCCAGCAGCGTGGCGGATCACTCTGGAAACACCATATATTTT; clone size: -; V gene: TRBV9; D gene: -; J gene: TRBJ1-3
CDR3 protein: CASSLGGTAYNEQFF; CDR3 DNA: TGTGCCAGCAGCTTAGGAGGGACAGCCTACAATGAGCAGTTCTTC; clone size: -; V gene: TRBV7-2; D gene: TRBD1; J gene: TRBJ2-1
CDR3 protein: CASSQDRARGYGYTF; CDR3 DNA: TGCGCCAGCAGCCAAGATCGGGCGAGGGGCTATGGCTACACCTTC; clone size: few; V gene: TRBV4-1; D gene: -; J gene: TRBJ1-2
CDR3 protein: CSAGTDNYGYTF; CDR3 DNA: TGCAGCGCGGGGACCGACAACTATGGCTACACCTTC; clone size: -; V gene: TRBV29-1; D gene: -; J gene: TRBJ1-2
CDR3 protein: CASSQGTSYGNEQFF; CDR3 DNA: TGCGCCAGCAGCCAAGGGACTAGCTACGGCAATGAGCAGTTCTTC; clone size: -; V gene: TRBV4-3; D gene: TRBD2; J gene: TRBJ2-1
CDR3 protein: CATSRGSAGIELGYTF; CDR3 DNA: TGTGCCACCAGCAGAGGTTCGGCCGGGATAGAACTTGGCTACACCTTC; clone size: -; V gene: TRBV15; D gene: -; J gene: TRBJ1-2
CDR3 protein: CASSPLAGGPSGANVLTF; CDR3 DNA: TGTGCCAGCAGCCCCTTAGCGGGAGGACCCTCTGGGGCCAACGTCCTGACTTTC; clone size: -; V gene: TRBV7-9; D gene: TRBD2; J gene: TRBJ2-6
CDR3 protein: CASSSGQDHTEAFF; CDR3 DNA: TGCGCCAGCAGCTCTGGACAGGACCACACTGAAGCTTTCTTT; clone size: -; V gene: TRBV5-1; D gene: TRBD1; J gene: TRBJ1-1
CDR3 protein: CASSRGGSTDTQYF; CDR3 DNA: TGTGCCAGCAGCCGGGGGGGGAGCACAGATACGCAGTATTTT; clone size: -; V gene: TRBV6-4; D gene: TRBD2; J gene: TRBJ2-3
CDR3 protein: CASSYVAAAYNEQFF; CDR3 DNA: TGTGCCAGCAGTTACGTAGCGGCAGCCTACAATGAGCAGTTCTTC; clone size: -; V gene: TRBV6-5; D gene: -; J gene: TRBJ2-1
CDR3 protein: CASSLVAGGTNYGYTF; CDR3 DNA: TGCGCCAGCAGCTTGGTGGCAGGGGGCACAAACTATGGCTACACCTTC; clone size: -; V gene: TRBV5-1; D gene: TRBD1; J gene: TRBJ1-2
CDR3 protein: CASSQQRAGNTIYF; CDR3 DNA: TGTGCCAGCAGTCAACAGAGGGCTGGAAACACCATATATTTT; clone size: once; V gene: TRBV28; D gene: -; J gene: TRBJ1-3
CDR3 protein: CASSLFGTGELFF; CDR3 DNA: TGTGCCAGCAGCTTATTCGGCACCGGGGAGCTGTTTTTT; clone size: -; V gene: TRBV7-3; D gene: -; J gene: TRBJ2-2
CDR3 protein: CASSQGQGTNEKLFF; CDR3 DNA: TGTGCCAGCAGCCAAGGACAGGGAACTAATGAAAAACTGTTTTTT; clone size: -; V gene: TRBV4-2; D gene: TRBD1; J gene: TRBJ1-4
CDR3 protein: CATSLGQGTPGGYTF; CDR3 DNA: TGCGCCACCAGCCTAGGACAGGGAACGCCGGGAGGCTACACCTTC; clone size: -; V gene: TRBV5-1; D gene: TRBD1; J gene: TRBJ1-2